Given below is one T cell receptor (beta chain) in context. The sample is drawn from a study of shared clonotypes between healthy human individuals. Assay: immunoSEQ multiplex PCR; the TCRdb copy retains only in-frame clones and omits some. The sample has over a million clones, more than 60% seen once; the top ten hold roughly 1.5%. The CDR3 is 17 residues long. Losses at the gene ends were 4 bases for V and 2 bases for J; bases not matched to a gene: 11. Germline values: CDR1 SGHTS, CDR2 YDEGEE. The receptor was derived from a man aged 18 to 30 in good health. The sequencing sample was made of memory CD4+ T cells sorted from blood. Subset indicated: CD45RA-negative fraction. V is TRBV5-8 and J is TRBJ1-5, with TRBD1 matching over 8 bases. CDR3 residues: CASSPRLHRGGNQPQHF. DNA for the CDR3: TGTGCCAGCAGCCCGAGACTTCACAGGGGGGGCAATCAGCCCCAGCATTTT.